Listed below are T cell receptor beta chains from one sample, sequenced in a study of blood T cells in healthy people across ages. Each CDR3 protein gets one entry after TCRdb re-called the 5' RACE reads with MiXCR. The sample yields about 2 million distinct CDR3 sequences, approximately 50% seen once. The sequenced material came from blood. The receptors were sampled from a woman aged 40-49 years in good health. Each CDR3 is given with its conserved first and last residue. D genes are given only for firm matches. The size field is filled for only some rows; it gives once, few, many or a size class.

len,v_gene,j_gene,d_gene,abundance,CDR3nt,CDR3aa
15,TRBV7-2,TRBJ2-2,.,.,TGTGCCAGCAGCCCGCTTTTGGGGTCGGCCGGGGAGCTGTTTTTT,CASSPLLGSAGELFF
16,TRBV15,TRBJ2-3,TRBD2,.,TGTGCCACCAGCAGACGCGGGGGGTCGAGCACAGATACGCAGTATTTT,CATSRRGGSSTDTQYF
21,TRBV4-2,TRBJ2-3,TRBD2,.,TGTGCCAGCAGCCCCCGCTCCCAAGCGGGGGGGCGAAAGCTTAGCACAGATACGCAGTATTTT,CASSPRSQAGGRKLSTDTQYF
18,TRBV6-1,TRBJ1-6,TRBD1,few,TGTGCCAGCAGACGCCGGGCAAGGGGGCCTCCTCCGGATTCACCCCTCCACTTT,CASRRRARGPPPDSPLHF
13,TRBV24-1,TRBJ2-5,TRBD2,.,TGTGCCACTGGAGCCGGGGGGCAAGAGACCCAGTACTTC,CATGAGGQETQYF
14,TRBV28,TRBJ1-1,.,few,TGTGCCAGCACCCCAGCGGGCAGCTACACTGAAGCTTTCTTT,CASTPAGSYTEAFF
16,TRBV27,TRBJ1-2,.,.,TGTGCCAGCAGACTCATCCGTGCCCCTGATCCTTATGGCTACACCTTC,CASRLIRAPDPYGYTF
15,TRBV6-5,TRBJ2-4,.,.,TGTGCCAGCAGTTACTCGAAATTAGCCAAAAACATTCAGTACTTC,CASSYSKLAKNIQYF
14,TRBV18,TRBJ1-1,TRBD1,few,TGTGCCAGCCCACAAGGGACAGGGAACACTGAAGCTTTCTTT,CASPQGTGNTEAFF
13,TRBV7-2,TRBJ1-2,TRBD1,few,TGTGCCAGCAGCACAAACAGGGGAGGCGGCTACACCTTC,CASSTNRGGGYTF
16,TRBV24-1,TRBJ1-2,.,.,TGTGCCACCAGTGATCCCGGGACACATCAAAAATATGGCTACACCTTC,CATSDPGTHQKYGYTF
14,TRBV7-2,TRBJ2-3,.,.,TGTGCCAGCACCCCTGCTGGTTTCTCAGATACGCAGTATTTT,CASTPAGFSDTQYF
15,TRBV29-1,TRBJ2-5,TRBD2,few,TGCAGCGTTGGTGGACTAGCGGGGGCTCGAGAGACCCAGTACTTC,CSVGGLAGARETQYF
12,TRBV4-1,TRBJ2-7,.,once,TGCGCCAGCAGCCAAGGAGGCATCGAGCAGTACTTC,CASSQGGIEQYF
14,TRBV20-1,TRBJ2-7,.,.,TGCAGTGCTAGAGACCGCGGATCCTACAATGAGCAGTACTTC,CSARDRGSYNEQYF
13,TRBV6-2/TRBV6-3,TRBJ2-2,TRBD2,.,TGTGCCAGCAGACCCGGGACTAGCGGGGAGCTGTTTTTT,CASRPGTSGELFF
15,TRBV5-1,TRBJ2-1,TRBD2,few,TGCGCCAGCAGCCCGGTCCCTAGCGGGGGGGCAGAGCAGTTCTTC,CASSPVPSGGAEQFF
15,TRBV7-9,TRBJ2-7,.,few,TGTGCCAGCAGCTTAGGGCACACTCGTACCTACGAGCAGTACTTC,CASSLGHTRTYEQYF
12,TRBV6-5,TRBJ2-3,.,.,TGTGCCACCAGGAGCCACACAGATACGCAGTATTTT,CATRSHTDTQYF
16,TRBV29-1,TRBJ2-1,.,few,TGCAGCGGGGTGCGAGGAGGGTCCGGCAAACGAGTTGAGCAGTTCTTC,CSGVRGGSGKRVEQFF